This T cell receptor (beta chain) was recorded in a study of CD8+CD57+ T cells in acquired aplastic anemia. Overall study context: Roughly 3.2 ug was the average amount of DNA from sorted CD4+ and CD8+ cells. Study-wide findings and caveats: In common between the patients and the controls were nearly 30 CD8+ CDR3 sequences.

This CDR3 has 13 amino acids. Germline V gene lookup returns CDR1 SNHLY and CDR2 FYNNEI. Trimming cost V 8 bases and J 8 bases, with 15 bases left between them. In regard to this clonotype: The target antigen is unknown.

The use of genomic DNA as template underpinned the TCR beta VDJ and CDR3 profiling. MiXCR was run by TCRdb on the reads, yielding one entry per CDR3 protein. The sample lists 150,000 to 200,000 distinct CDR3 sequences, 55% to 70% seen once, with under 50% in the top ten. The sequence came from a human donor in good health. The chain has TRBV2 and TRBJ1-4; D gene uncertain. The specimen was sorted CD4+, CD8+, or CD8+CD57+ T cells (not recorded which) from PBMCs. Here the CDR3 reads CASVTAVGEKLFF. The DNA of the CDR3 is TGTGCCAGCGTCACTGCCGTTGGGGAAAAACTGTTTTTT.